A selection of T cell receptor beta chains follows, all from one sample in a study of shared clonotypes between healthy human individuals. Repertoires were generated with immunoSEQ multiplex PCR, while TCRdb's copy carries only in-frame clones and drops some. The sample shows approximately 740,000 clones, 74% of them seen only once. Sequences were obtained from memory CD4+ T cells sorted from blood. These receptors were collected from a woman aged 25 to 39 in good health. CDR3s include the opening cysteine and the closing phenylalanine or tryptophan. A D gene is named only where the DNA matches it firmly. A row's size may be missing; if present it is once, few, many or a size class.

.	TRBD1	TRBV9	TRBJ1-5	CASSVRGYTLHSNQPQHF	TGTGCCAGCAGCGTCAGGGGGTACACTCTACATAGCAATCAGCCCCAGCATTTT
few	.	TRBV6-5	TRBJ2-1	CASSPHQVNYNEQFF	TGTGCCAGCAGTCCCCATCAGGTTAACTACAATGAGCAGTTCTTC
.	.	TRBV9	TRBJ1-3	CASSGDRNTIYF	TGTGCCAGCAGCGGGGATCGAAACACCATATATTTT
.	.	TRBV7-9	TRBJ2-5	CASSYGPQETQYF	TGTGCCAGCAGCTACGGACCTCAAGAGACCCAGTACTTC
.	TRBD2	TRBV11-2	TRBJ2-1	CASSPTGGHNEQFF	TGTGCCAGCAGCCCAACGGGAGGCCACAATGAGCAGTTCTTC
.	TRBD1	TRBV15	TRBJ2-5	CATSRARQGAVETQYF	TGTGCCACCAGCAGAGCCCGGCAGGGGGCCGTAGAGACCCAGTACTTC
.	TRBD1	TRBV5-1	TRBJ2-3	CASSEDRVPSTDTQYF	TGCGCCAGCAGCGAAGACAGGGTGCCTAGCACAGATACGCAGTATTTT
.	.	TRBV5-1	TRBJ1-1	CASSLGGRRRGLRVMNTEAFF	TGCGCCAGCAGCTTGGGTGGTCGTCGACGGGGTCTCAGGGTCATGAACACTGAAGCTTTCTTT
.	.	TRBV4-1	TRBJ2-2	CASSQALGVTGELFF	TGCGCCAGCAGCCAAGCTCTAGGGGTCACCGGGGAGCTGTTTTTT
.	.	TRBV19	TRBJ1-5	CASTKISNQPQHF	TGTGCCAGTACGAAGATTAGCAATCAGCCCCAGCATTTT
once	TRBD1	TRBV6-5	TRBJ2-7	CASSFYRDRAHEQYF	TGTGCCAGCAGCTTTTACCGGGACAGGGCCCACGAGCAGTACTTC
.	TRBD1	TRBV28	TRBJ2-2	CASAVGQVVTGELFF	TGTGCCAGTGCGGTAGGACAGGTGGTAACCGGGGAGCTGTTTTTT
.	TRBD2	TRBV6-4	TRBJ2-2	CASSETSGSADTGELFF	TGTGCCAGCAGTGAGACTAGCGGGAGTGCGGACACCGGGGAGCTGTTTTTT